Included here is one T cell receptor beta chain sequence, with context. Its antigen is not identified. Germline V gene lookup returns CDR1 MNHEY and CDR2 SMNVEV (reference sequence). The CDR3 sequence is 15 residues long. The V gene end was trimmed by 9 bases and the J gene end by 5 bases; junction bases not matched to a gene: 11. The sample comes from a study of T cell responses to AZD1222 COVID-19 vaccine. The method was immunoSEQ multiplex PCR; TCRdb's version includes in-frame clones alone and lacks a portion of them. The table records roughly 150,000 clones, about 90% of them present only once. General observations from the study: Donor demographics were predominantly white British with a female majority; clonal diversity may be underestimated. Among vaccine-associated CD4 TCRs, coverage spanned spike, with dominance at 160-218 and 743-854.

The sample in question was peripheral blood, obtained 28 days after the second AZD1222 dose. The chain links TRBV27 to TRBJ2-3; 10 nucleotides line up with TRBD2. The receptor was isolated from an adult who received the AZD1222 COVID-19 vaccine. CDR3 loop: CASRLSGGRVDTQYF. Written as DNA, the CDR3 is TGTGCCAGTCGGCTTAGCGGGGGGCGGGTAGATACGCAGTATTTT.